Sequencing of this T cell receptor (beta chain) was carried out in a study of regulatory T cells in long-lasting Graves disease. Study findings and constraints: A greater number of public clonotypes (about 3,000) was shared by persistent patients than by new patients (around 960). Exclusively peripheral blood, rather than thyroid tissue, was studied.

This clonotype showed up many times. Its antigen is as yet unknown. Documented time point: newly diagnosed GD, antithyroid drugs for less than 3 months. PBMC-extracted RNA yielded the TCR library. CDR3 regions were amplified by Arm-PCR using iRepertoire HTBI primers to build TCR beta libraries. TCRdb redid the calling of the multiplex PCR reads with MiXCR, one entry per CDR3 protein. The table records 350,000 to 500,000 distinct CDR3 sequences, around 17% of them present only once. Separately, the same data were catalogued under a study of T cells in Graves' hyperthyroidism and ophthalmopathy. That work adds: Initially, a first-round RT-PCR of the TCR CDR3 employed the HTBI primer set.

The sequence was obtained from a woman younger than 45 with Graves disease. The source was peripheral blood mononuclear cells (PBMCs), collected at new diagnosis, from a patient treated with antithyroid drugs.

CDR3 sequence reads: CASSGGGRWGTEAFF. The CDR3 nucleotides read TGTGCCAGCAGTGGGGGGGGGCGTTGGGGCACTGAAGCTTTCTTT. The V call is TRBV25-1, the J call TRBJ1-1; D is perhaps TRBD1 (6 bases). V lost 4 bases, J lost 4 bases, and 16 bases lay in between. This CDR3 comprises 15 residues. Germline V gene lookup returns CDR1 MGHDK and CDR2 SYGVNS. Combining the CDR3 with reference TRBV25-1 and TRBJ1-1 gives the whole variable domain EADIYQTPRYLVIGTGKKITLECSQTMGHDKMYWYQQDPGMELHLIHYSYGVNSTEKGDLSSESTVSRIRTEHFPLTLESARPSHTSQYLCASSGGGRWGTEAFFGQGTRLTVV.